This TCR beta chain was profiled in a study of blood T cell repertoires in COVID-19. Using immunoSEQ multiplex PCR, the repertoire was profiled, and TCRdb retains in-frame clones only, with some absent. Of 65,000 to 90,000 clones listed, 89% are singletons. Germline-derived CDR1 and CDR2 are LGHNT and FRNRAP. This CDR3 is built from 14 residues. V lost 8 bases to trimming and J lost 5 bases; unmatched junction nucleotides: 5. The TCR originated in a man older than 75 with acute or convalescent COVID-19. The genes are TRBV12-5 and TRBJ2-2; 10 positions agree with TRBD1. The sample was peripheral blood. The CDR3: CASKRQGATGELFF. For the CDR3, the DNA is TGTGCTAGTAAACGACAGGGGGCGACCGGGGAGCTGTTTTTT. Filled out from reference TRBV12-5 and TRBJ2-2, the complete variable domain reads DARVTQTPRHKVTEMGQEVTMRCQPILGHNTVFWYRQTMMQGLELLAYFRNRAPLDDSGMPKDRFSAEMPDATLATLKIQPSEPRDSAVYFCASKRQGATGELFFGEGSRLTVL.